The rows below give T cell receptor beta chains drawn from one sample of a study of cytomegalovirus exposure and HLA in healthy donors. Data came from immunoSEQ multiplex PCR; TCRdb stores just in-frame clones and leaves some out. The sample records over 100,000 clones, 70% to 85% being singletons. Sequencing used PBMCs. The receptor source for this set is a woman aged 18 to 35 in good health and CMV-seropositive. The CDR3 runs from the conserved cysteine through the conserved F or W. Fields, in order: J gene, V gene, CDR3 length, CDR3 protein.

>TRBJ1-5|TRBV5-8|17
CASSWGQGVYSNQPQHF
>TRBJ2-1|TRBV6-5|13
CASSYIAGNEQFF
>TRBJ2-7|TRBV5-8|11
CASSPAYEQYF
>TRBJ2-5|TRBV10-3|15
CAISGSGRKGETQYF
>TRBJ2-3|TRBV7-9|19
CASSLGRGTLGAGTDTQYF
>TRBJ2-2|TRBV9|14
CASSVAANTGELFF
>TRBJ2-6|TRBV13|16
CASSKTGGSGANVLTF
>TRBJ1-1|TRBV11-2|17
CASTGVHRKGWVTEAFF
>TRBJ2-1|TRBV11-3|16
CASSSGGMSSYNEQFF
>TRBJ2-3|TRBV6-6|16
CASSYKALAGQYTQYF
>TRBJ1-6|TRBV2|14
CASRDRGNNSPLHF